These 15 T cell receptor beta chains share one sample of origin, sequenced in a study of CD8+CD57+ T cells in acquired aplastic anemia (dated by TCRdb to 2017 to 2018). Instrument on record: Illumina HiSeq 2000. Genomic DNA was used as template for profiling of TCR beta VDJ combinations and CDR3 sequences. TCRdb trimmed public reads at Q25 via fastp, called clones via MiXCR and kept in-frame beta chains. Identical CDR3 proteins give one entry, which carries the most common genes and DNA. Within this sample are just over 400,000 distinct CDR3 sequences, with about 70% of them counted one time only. The ten largest clonotypes hold more than 3.5% of the sample. Sequenced sample: sorted CD4+, CD8+, or CD8+CD57+ T cells (not recorded which) from PBMCs. Every receptor here comes from a human donor in good health, serving as a control.

A remark on this clonotype: A read error may account for a junction end that differs from germline. V usage is TRBV5-1 and J usage is TRBJ1-1; no reliable D call. CDR3 size: 14 residues. CDR1 and CDR2 from the germline V gene are SGHRS and YFSETQ. This CDR3 is CASSTDHRNTEAFF. In DNA, the CDR3 is TGTGCCAGCAGCACAGACCACCGGAACACTGAAGCTTTCTTT.

The V and J genes are TRBV11-2 and TRBJ2-2; 12 nucleotides match TRBD2. The germline V gene encodes CDR1 SGHAT and CDR2 FQNNGV. This CDR3 spans 17 amino acids. J gave up 0 bases and V 5 bases, and 4 bases lay outside the gene matches. The CDR3 coding sequence is TGTGCCAGCAGCGGATCTAGCGGGGGGGCGAACACCGGGGAGCTGTTTTTT. Translation: CASSGSSGGANTGELFF.

This rearrangement joins TRBV19 to TRBJ2-3; the D gene is possibly TRBD1 (5 bases). The CDR3 runs to 14 residues. V gave up 3 bases and J gave up 4 bases, with 11 bases separating them. Germline CDR1 and CDR2: LNHDA and SQIVND (reference sequence). CDR3 residues: CASSIARGPDTQYF. The CDR3 region has the DNA TGTGCCAGTAGTATCGCAAGGGGCCCAGATACGCAGTATTTT.

Turning to this clonotype: The junction shows a germline mismatch at one end, possibly a read error. The chain has TRBV7-9 and TRBJ2-7; no reliable D call. Germline V CDR1 and CDR2: SEHNR, FQNEAQ (reference sequence). This CDR3 contains 14 residues. CDR3 nucleotides: TGTGCCAGCAGCTTGCCCGATCAGCCCCAGCAGCTTGGTTTC. It encodes CASSLPDQPQQLGF.

J is TRBJ2-1 and V is TRBV2, with 13 bases identical to TRBD2. Looked up from germline, CDR1 is SNHLY and CDR2 is FYNNEI. After removal of 6 bases from V and 6 bases from J, the junction contained 2 bases not matched to a gene. The CDR3 consists of 14 residues. The CDR3 coding sequence is TGTGCCAGCAGGGGACTAGCGGGGAGCAATGAGCAGTTCTTC. Encoded protein: CASRGLAGSNEQFF.

The gene calls are TRBV5-1 and TRBJ2-6; D unresolved. This CDR3 region has 15 residues. Germline V CDR1 and CDR2: SGHRS, YFSETQ. V lost 0 bases and J lost 4, with 8 bases in between. The CDR3, as DNA: TGCGCCAGCAGCTTGGCCTTCCCCGGGGCCAACGTCCTGACTTTC. Encoded protein: CASSLAFPGANVLTF.

This clonotype has more than one count but fewer than ten. Given a much more abundant clone one base away, this may be a read error. The gene calls are TRBV7-3 and TRBJ2-2, with 14 bases identical to TRBD2. In germline, CDR1 is SGHTA, CDR2 FQGTGA. The CDR3 loop spans 17 amino acids. The CDR3 DNA follows: TGTGACAGCAGCTCGTCGGGACTAGCGGGGGTCCCCGGGGAGCTGTTTTTT. Its translation is CDSSSSGLAGVPGELFF.

Comment on this clonotype: One end of the junction is discordant with germline, which a read error may explain. This chain links TRBV7-9 with TRBJ1-6; D gene ambiguous. CDR1 is SEHNR and CDR2 is FQNEAQ in the germline V gene (reference sequence). The CDR3 contains 14 residues. The CDR3 is CASSSNGEESLRAF. Written as DNA, the CDR3 is TGTGCCAGCAGCTCAAACGGGGAGGAGTCACTTCGCGCCTTT.

The sample holds a few counts of this clonotype. The J gene is TRBJ2-2, the V gene TRBV6-5; tentatively, D is TRBD1 or TRBD2 (6 bases each). CDR1 and CDR2 (germline): MNHEY, SVGAGI. CDR3 length: 16 amino acids. V was trimmed by 2 bases and J by 7 bases, leaving 17 bases between them. The CDR3 sequence: CASSYGAGAGNGELFF. The CDR3 DNA sequence: TGTGCCAGCAGTTACGGGGCAGGGGCGGGGAACGGGGAGCTGTTTTTT.

This CDR3 reads CATSDLRPGELFF. DNA of the CDR3: TGTGCCACCAGTGATTTGCGGCCCGGGGAGCTGTTTTTT. The chain is built from TRBV24-1 and TRBJ2-2; D is ambiguous. The V gene's germline CDR1 is KGHDR and CDR2 SFDVKD. V was trimmed by 0 bases and J by 6 bases, leaving 4 bases between them. The CDR3 contains 13 residues.

The sample holds a few counts of this clonotype. The chain couples TRBV20-1 to TRBJ1-2; TRBD1 aligns across 8 bases. With 1 base clipped from V and 4 bases from J, the junction kept 2 bases outside the gene matches. CDR1 is DFQATT and CDR2 is SNEGSKA in the germline V gene (reference sequence). The CDR3 runs to 13 residues. The CDR3 DNA follows: TGCAGTGCTAGAGGTGGACAGGGCTATGGCTACACCTTC. Translated, it gives CSARGGQGYGYTF.

Concerning this clonotype: An end of the junction does not agree with germline; a read error may underlie this. This rearrangement joins TRBV4-1 to TRBJ1-1, with a weak D call TRBD1 (5 bases). CDR3 size: 12 residues. Germline V lookup: CDR1 MGHRA, CDR2 YSYEKL. The CDR3 region has the DNA TGCACCAGCAGACAGATGAACACTGAAGCTTTCTTT. Protein: CTSRQMNTEAFF.

The chain joins TRBV20-1 to TRBJ1-1; TRBD1 matches at 7 bases. The CDR3 runs to 12 residues. The ends lost 3 bases at V and 12 bases at J; junction bases unmatched: 10. Germline CDR1 and CDR2: DFQATT and SNEGSKA (reference sequence). CDR3 amino acids: CSASGQACVTFF. In DNA, the CDR3 is TGCAGTGCTAGCGGACAGGCCTGTGTAACTTTCTTT.

A note on this clonotype: No conserved phenylalanine or tryptophan ends this CDR3, so it is likely a read error. The DNA is left out, because the CDR3 cannot be placed on it with certainty; the CDR3 is given as TCRdb lists it. The chain carries TRBV7-2 and TRBJ2-7; TRBD2 was called by the table and not checked on the DNA. Germline CDR1 and CDR2: SGHTA and FQGNSA. 11 amino acids form the CDR3, both terminal residues included. The CDR3 region is CASSLKTSGNY.

This clonotype has at least ten counts. The chain joins TRBV4-1 to TRBJ1-2; perhaps TRBD1 as D (6 bases). CDR1 is MGHRA, CDR2 YSYEKL, per germline. This CDR3 is built from 16 residues. Trimming pared 4 bases from V and 6 bases from J, leaving 21 bases between. CDR3 residues: CASSPLYGRTANGYTF. The CDR3 DNA follows: TGCGCCAGCAGCCCATTGTACGGGAGGACAGCCAATGGCTACACCTTC.